Below, 15 T cell receptor beta chains from the same sample are listed, as sequenced in a study of T cell responses to AZD1222 COVID-19 vaccine. The data were produced by immunoSEQ multiplex PCR, yet TCRdb's version contains in-frame clones alone and is incomplete. The sample has around 150,000 clones; roughly 92% are singletons. Sequenced material: peripheral blood, taken on day 0 of AZD1222 vaccination. These receptors were obtained from an adult in good health.

The rearrangement links TRBV7-8 to TRBJ1-5; 7 nucleotides align to TRBD1. Trimming cost V 6 bases and J 11 bases; bases outside gene matches: 13. This CDR3 comprises 14 residues. Germline V gene lookup returns CDR1 SGHVS and CDR2 FQNEAQ. This CDR3 is CASSPQGTLGAQHF. Written as DNA, the CDR3 is TGTGCCAGCAGTCCACAGGGGACCTTAGGGGCCCAGCATTTT.

About this clone itself: Different DNA sequences within this sample yield the same CDR3. The V gene is TRBV9, the J gene TRBJ2-2, with TRBD2 matching 11 bases. The CDR3 contains 15 residues. The J segment lost 5 bases and the V segment lost 0 bases, leaving 0 bases of the junction unmatched. Germline V gives CDR1 SGDLS, CDR2 YYNGEE. The CDR3 DNA is TGTGCCAGCAGCGTAGGGACTAGCGGGACCGGGGAGCTGTTTTTT. The encoded protein is CASSVGTSGTGELFF.

This chain connects TRBV21-1 to TRBJ2-7. TRBV21-1 is a recognized pseudogene. CDR3 length equals 12 residues. The CDR3 reads CASSKASYEQYF. The CDR3 DNA reads TGTGCCAGCAGCAAAGCAAGTTACGAGCAGTACTTC.

This chain joins TRBV10-3 and TRBJ1-2, with D possibly TRBD1 on 6 matching bases. The CDR3 is made up of 15 amino acids. CDR1 and CDR2 (germline): ENHRY, SYGVKD. The V end was cut by 1 base, the J end by 0 bases, with 9 bases between. CDR3 sequence reads: CAISEWTDTNYGYTF. The CDR3, as DNA: TGTGCCATCAGTGAGTGGACAGACACTAACTATGGCTACACCTTC.

V and J are TRBV5-1 and TRBJ2-2, with 13 bases aligning to TRBD2. V gave up 4 bases and J gave up 3 bases; unmatched junction bases: 0. CDR1 is SGHRS, CDR2 YFSETQ, per germline. The CDR3 is 15 residues long. The CDR3 reads CASSGLAGDTGELFF. The CDR3 coding sequence is TGCGCCAGCAGCGGACTAGCGGGGGACACCGGGGAGCTGTTTTTT.

The V call is TRBV28, the J call TRBJ1-2; TRBD1 agrees at 7 bases. This CDR3 spans 14 amino acids. With 5 bases clipped from V and 3 bases from J, the junction kept 6 bases outside the gene matches. From germline, CDR1 is MDHEN and CDR2 SYDVKM. For the CDR3, the DNA is TGTGCCAGCAGTCAGGGGGGAAGGGACTATGGCTACACCTTC. Its protein is CASSQGGRDYGYTF.

The chain joins TRBV18 to TRBJ2-1; 8 positions match TRBD2. The CDR3 is made up of 17 amino acids. V was clipped by 1 base and J by 6 bases; unmatched bases: 11. Germline loops: CDR1 KGHSH, CDR2 LQKENI. Written as DNA, the CDR3 is TGTGCCAGCTCACCACAATCCCACGGGAGGGCCTTCAATGAGCAGTTCTTC. Amino acid sequence: CASSPQSHGRAFNEQFF.

The chain links TRBV28 to TRBJ1-6; D is unresolved. V dropped 6 bases and J dropped 8 bases, with 14 bases sitting between them. CDR3 length: 14 residues. Germline CDR1 and CDR2: MDHEN and SYDVKM. The chain's CDR3 is CASSFAQADSPLHF. In nucleotides, the CDR3 is TGTGCCAGCAGCTTTGCCCAGGCGGATTCACCCCTCCACTTT.

This chain connects TRBV19 to TRBJ1-1; perhaps TRBD1 as D (5 bases). This CDR3 region has 14 residues. CDR1 and CDR2 (germline): LNHDA, SQIVND (reference sequence). The V and J ends lost 5 bases and 0 bases respectively, with 10 bases between them. DNA for the CDR3: TGTGCCAGTAGTTCACAGGCTATGAACACTGAAGCTTTCTTT. Translation gives CASSSQAMNTEAFF.

This chain joins TRBV27 and TRBJ1-4; D uncertain. V lost 5 bases to trimming and J lost 5 bases, with 15 bases between them. Germline loops: CDR1 MNHEY, CDR2 SMNVEV (reference sequence). The CDR3 length is 15 residues. This chain's CDR3 is CASSLFPGLNEKLFF. CDR3 coding DNA: TGTGCCAGCAGTCTCTTCCCCGGGCTGAATGAAAAACTGTTTTTT.

The chain joins TRBV28 to TRBJ2-2, with D maybe TRBD1 (6 bases). This CDR3 has 14 amino acids. Germline CDR1 reads MDHEN; CDR2 reads SYDVKM. V was clipped by 6 bases and J by 4 bases, with 12 bases between them. Written as DNA, the CDR3 is TGTGCCAGCAGATTGGACAGACTCACCGGGGAGCTGTTTTTT. It translates to CASRLDRLTGELFF.

The chain recombines TRBV5-1 with TRBJ1-3; maybe TRBD1 (5 bases). V was shortened by 5 bases and J by 0 bases, with 12 bases between the two germline ends. In germline, CDR1 is SGHRS, CDR2 YFSETQ. The length of the CDR3 is 15 residues. CDR3 nucleotide sequence: TGCGCCAGCAGGCTGGGGGATAACTCTGGAAACACCATATATTTT. This sequence encodes CASRLGDNSGNTIYF.

V is TRBV5-1 and J is TRBJ1-1, with TRBD1 matching over 8 bases. Per the germline V gene, CDR1 is SGHRS and CDR2 is YFSETQ. J lost 4 bases, V lost 3 bases, and 5 bases had no gene match. The CDR3 length is 14 residues. The CDR3 protein is CASSWTGLGTEAFF. In DNA, the CDR3 is TGCGCCAGCAGCTGGACAGGGCTGGGCACTGAAGCTTTCTTT.

This chain connects TRBV7-2 to TRBJ1-1, with 9 bases fitting TRBD1. V lost 5 bases and J lost 5; bases outside the gene matches: 6. From germline, CDR1 is SGHTA and CDR2 FQGNSA. The CDR3 totals 14 residues. CDR3 sequence reads: CASSISGQGTEAFF. CDR3 DNA: TGTGCCAGCAGCATAAGTGGACAGGGGACTGAAGCTTTCTTT.

The V call is TRBV24-1, the J call TRBJ2-5; 9 bases are a match to TRBD1. Germline trimming cut 1 base from V and 5 bases from J; bases unmatched to any gene: 4. Germline CDR1 reads KGHDR; CDR2 reads SFDVKD. CDR3 length: 15 amino acids. The CDR3 loop reads CATSDFDRGGETQYF. The CDR3 DNA reads TGTGCCACCAGTGATTTCGACAGGGGGGGCGAGACCCAGTACTTC.